These 8 T cell receptor beta chains originate from one sample sequenced in a study of blood T cells in healthy people across ages. Primers used in a second PCR of roughly 6 to 12 cycles were a sample-barcoded 5' primer and a J-beta primer mix. TCRdb reanalysed the 5' RACE reads using MiXCR and keeps one entry per CDR3 protein. Here the sample spans roughly 500,000 distinct CDR3 sequences, roughly 29% being singletons. Sequences were obtained from blood. These receptors all come from a woman in her 70s in good health.

This clonotype appeared a few times. CDR3 amino acids: CASSFGRQPQHF. In DNA form, the CDR3 reads TGTGCCAGCAGCTTTGGGAGGCAGCCCCAGCATTTT. The chain joins TRBV5-6 to TRBJ1-5; D remains unclear. Germline CDR1 reads SGHDT; CDR2 reads YYEEEE. The CDR3 contains 12 residues. Trimming took off 2 bases at V and 7 bases at J, with 7 bases between the two ends.

V is TRBV2 and J is TRBJ2-7, with unresolved D. The CDR3 length is 14 residues. Germline CDR1 SNHLY, CDR2 FYNNEI. V was cut by 8 bases and J by 0 bases, with 14 bases left in between. CDR3 bases: TGTGCCAGCCTTGAAGCGACAACCTCCTACGAGCAGTACTTC. This translates into CASLEATTSYEQYF. Full variable domain (missing parts from reference TRBV2 and TRBJ2-7): EPEVTQTPSHQVTQMGQEVILRCVPISNHLYFYWYRQILGQKVEFLVSFYNNEISEKSEIFDDQFSVERPDGSNFTLKIRSTKLEDSAMYFCASLEATTSYEQYFGPGTRLTVT.

The rearrangement joins TRBV7-2 to TRBJ2-3; TRBD1 is a possible D gene (5 bases). This CDR3 comprises 16 residues. Germline loops: CDR1 SGHTA, CDR2 FQGNSA. V lost 4 bases to trimming and J lost 1 base, with 15 bases between them. CDR3 loop: CASSSSRVRGTDTQYF. Here the CDR3 DNA reads TGTGCCAGCAGCTCAAGCCGGGTCAGGGGCACAGATACGCAGTATTTT.

This clonotype turned up a few times. The genes are TRBV3-1 and TRBJ1-4; 8 bases are shared with TRBD1. The length of the CDR3 is 15 residues. CDR1 LGHDT and CDR2 YNNKEL come from the germline V gene (reference sequence). After removal of 4 bases from V and 5 bases from J, the junction contained 6 bases not matched to a gene. This CDR3 reads CASSPRTGSNEKLFF. The DNA for the CDR3 is TGTGCCAGCAGCCCACGGACAGGGTCCAATGAAAAACTGTTTTTT.

The V gene is TRBV10-3, the J gene TRBJ1-5, with 7 bases fitting TRBD1. Germline CDR1 ENHRY, CDR2 SYGVKD. Unmatched junction bases numbered 7, after V lost 11 bases and J lost 0 bases. The CDR3 has 14 residues. CDR3 in amino acids: CASTGQYSNQPQHF. The CDR3 DNA sequence: TGTGCCTCCACGGGACAGTATAGCAATCAGCCCCAGCATTTT.

This clonotype was detected a few times. The rearrangement joins TRBV29-1 to TRBJ2-5, with unresolved D. The germline V and J ends were trimmed by 3 bases and 0 bases, with 2 bases remaining between them. Germline assignment: CDR1 SQVTM and CDR2 ANQGSEA. The CDR3 length is 11 residues. CDR3 sequence (DNA): TGCAGCGTTGATCACCAAGAGACCCAGTACTTC. Protein product: CSVDHQETQYF.

This clonotype was seen once. V usage is TRBV6-2 or TRBV6-3 and J usage is TRBJ1-1, with D unclear. The CDR3 is 13 amino acids. Germline V gives CDR1 MNHEY, CDR2 SVGEGT. V lost 5 bases and J 1 base, leaving 8 bases between the germline ends. The CDR3 nucleotides read TGTGCCAGCAGTCCCTCGGGGAACACTGAAGCTTTCTTT. Protein sequence: CASSPSGNTEAFF.

The CDR3 bases are TGTGCCAGCAGTCGCTACCCTGACGGACCAACACCCTCCTACGAGCAGTACTTC. This translates into CASSRYPDGPTPSYEQYF. The rearrangement uses TRBV6-1 and TRBJ2-7; D not resolved. Trimming pared 5 bases from V and 0 bases from J, leaving 23 bases between. Germline CDR1 and CDR2: MNHNS and SASEGT. The CDR3 runs to 18 residues.